The T cell receptor (beta chain) described here comes from a study of Ad26.COV2.S vaccination and SARS-CoV-2 variants. Study in general: In the COV1001 trial, the donor was in the Ad26.COV2.S arm. The authors gave Ad26.COV2.S intramuscularly, either once or twice 56 days apart.

About this clone itself: Its target is not known.

With 9 bases removed from V and 1 base from J, the gap between germline ends came to 7 bases. This CDR3 is 12 amino acids long. The germline CDR1 and CDR2 sequences are ENHRY and SYGVKD. Measured with immunoSEQ multiplex PCR; TCRdb has only the in-frame clones, and not every one. The data show about 350,000 clones, 88% seen once. Treatment given: about 20 received Ad26.COV2.S at low or high dose, single or two shots; five or six received placebo; per-sample allocation not given. At day 63 after the first vaccine or placebo injection, samples were drawn. Built on an Ad26 vector, the vaccine expressed Wuhan-strain SARS-CoV-2 spike. Regarding the study as a whole: Breadth and depth estimates from TCRs may understate total T cell responses.

Source: peripheral blood, taken in a trial of Ad26.COV2.S vaccine versus placebo. The genes are TRBV10-3 and TRBJ1-3; D call uncertain. The TCR sequence derives from a person between 18 and 60 years old who received the Ad26.COV2.S COVID-19 vaccine or a placebo. The DNA of the CDR3 is TGTGCCATACGGAAGTCTGGAAACACCATATATTTT. Protein: CAIRKSGNTIYF.